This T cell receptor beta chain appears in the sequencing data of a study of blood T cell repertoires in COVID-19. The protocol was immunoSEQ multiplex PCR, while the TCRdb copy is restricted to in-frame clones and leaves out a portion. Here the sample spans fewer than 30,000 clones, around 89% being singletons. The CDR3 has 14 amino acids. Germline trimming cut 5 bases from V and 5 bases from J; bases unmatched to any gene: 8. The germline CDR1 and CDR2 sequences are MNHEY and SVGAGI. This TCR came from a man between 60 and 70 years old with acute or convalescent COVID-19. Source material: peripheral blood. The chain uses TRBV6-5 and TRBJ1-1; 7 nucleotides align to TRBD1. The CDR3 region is CASSQQGLGTEAFF. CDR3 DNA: TGTGCCAGCAGTCAACAGGGGTTGGGAACTGAAGCTTTCTTT.